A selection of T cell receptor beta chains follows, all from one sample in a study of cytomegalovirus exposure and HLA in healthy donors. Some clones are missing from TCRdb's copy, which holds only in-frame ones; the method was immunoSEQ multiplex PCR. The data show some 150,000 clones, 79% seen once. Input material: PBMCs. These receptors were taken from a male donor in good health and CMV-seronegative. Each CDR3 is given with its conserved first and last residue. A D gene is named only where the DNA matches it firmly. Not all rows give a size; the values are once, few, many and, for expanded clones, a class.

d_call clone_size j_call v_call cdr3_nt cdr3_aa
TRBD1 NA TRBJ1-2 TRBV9 TGTGCCAGCAGCCCGGACAGGAACTATGGCTACACCTTC CASSPDRNYGYTF
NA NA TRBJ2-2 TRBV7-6 TGTGCCAGCAGTCCGAGAAAGGACTACCGGACCGGGGAGCTGTTTTTT CASSPRKDYRTGELFF
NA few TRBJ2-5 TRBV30 TGTGCCTGGGCCCCAGAAGAGAGAGGCTCCCTTAGGGAGACCCAGTACTTC CAWAPEERGSLRETQYF
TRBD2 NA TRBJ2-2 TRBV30 TGTGCCTGGAGTGTAGCAAGCGGGGGGCCAAACACCGGGGAGCTGTTTTTT CAWSVASGGPNTGELFF
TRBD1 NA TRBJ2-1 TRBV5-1 TGCGCCAGCTGGGACAGGGGGCGATTGAATGAGCAGTTCTTC CASWDRGRLNEQFF
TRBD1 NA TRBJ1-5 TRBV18 TGTGCCAGCTCAGGACAGGGGTATGGCAATCAGCCCCAGCATTTT CASSGQGYGNQPQHF
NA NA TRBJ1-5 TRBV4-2 TGTGCCAGCAGCGGGGAGAGCAATCAGCCCCAGCATTTT CASSGESNQPQHF
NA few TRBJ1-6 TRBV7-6 TGTGCCAGCAGCTTCGAGGGAATTAGGTCACCCCTCCACTTT CASSFEGIRSPLHF
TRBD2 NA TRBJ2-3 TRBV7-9 TGTGCCAGCAACTTAAAAGCCGGGACTAGCGCTAGCACAGATACGCAGTATTTT CASNLKAGTSASTDTQYF
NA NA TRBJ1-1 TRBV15 TGTGCCACCAGCAGAGCCCGGGAAGGGACTGAAGCTTTCTTT CATSRAREGTEAFF
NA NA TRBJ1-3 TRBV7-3 TGTGCCAGCAGCGCCTCCGGCCCCGGAGGGGGAAACACCATATATTTT CASSASGPGGGNTIYF
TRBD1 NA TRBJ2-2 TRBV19 TGTGCCAGTAGTCTCCCCGGGACAGGGGTTTTCGGGGAGCTGTTTTTT CASSLPGTGVFGELFF
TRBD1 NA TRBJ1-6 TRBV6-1 TGTGCCAGCAGTCAGACAGGGGGCGGATCACCCCTCCACTTT CASSQTGGGSPLHF
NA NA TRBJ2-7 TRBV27 TGTGCCAGCAGTTCAGGGGGGACAATCCACGAGCAGTACTTC CASSSGGTIHEQYF
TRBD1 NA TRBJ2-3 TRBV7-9 TGTGCCAGCAGCTGGGCGCTTGGACAGGCTAGCACAGATACGCAGTATTTT CASSWALGQASTDTQYF
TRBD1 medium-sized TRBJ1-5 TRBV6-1 TGTGCCAGCAGCGGGACAGAAAATCAGCCCCAGCATTTT CASSGTENQPQHF
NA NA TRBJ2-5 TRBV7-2 TGTGCCAGCAGCTGGAACAGGGAAGAGACCCAGTACTTC CASSWNREETQYF
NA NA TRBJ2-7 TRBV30 TGTGCCTGGAGTCTAGGGGCCTACGAGCAGTACTTC CAWSLGAYEQYF
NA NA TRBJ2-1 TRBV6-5 TGTGCCAGCAGTTACCATATCGACAGCTCCTACAATGAGCAGTTCTTC CASSYHIDSSYNEQFF
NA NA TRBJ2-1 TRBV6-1 TGTGCCAGCAGTGAAGAACCCCTGAAGGGGGGGGAGCAGTTCTTC CASSEEPLKGGEQFF
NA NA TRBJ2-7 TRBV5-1 TGCGCCAGCAGCTTGGGGGGGGTTTACAACTACGAGCAGTACTTC CASSLGGVYNYEQYF
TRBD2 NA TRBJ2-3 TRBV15 TGTGCCACCAGCAGAGATCCCTGGACTAGCGGTAACACAGATACGCAGTATTTT CATSRDPWTSGNTDTQYF